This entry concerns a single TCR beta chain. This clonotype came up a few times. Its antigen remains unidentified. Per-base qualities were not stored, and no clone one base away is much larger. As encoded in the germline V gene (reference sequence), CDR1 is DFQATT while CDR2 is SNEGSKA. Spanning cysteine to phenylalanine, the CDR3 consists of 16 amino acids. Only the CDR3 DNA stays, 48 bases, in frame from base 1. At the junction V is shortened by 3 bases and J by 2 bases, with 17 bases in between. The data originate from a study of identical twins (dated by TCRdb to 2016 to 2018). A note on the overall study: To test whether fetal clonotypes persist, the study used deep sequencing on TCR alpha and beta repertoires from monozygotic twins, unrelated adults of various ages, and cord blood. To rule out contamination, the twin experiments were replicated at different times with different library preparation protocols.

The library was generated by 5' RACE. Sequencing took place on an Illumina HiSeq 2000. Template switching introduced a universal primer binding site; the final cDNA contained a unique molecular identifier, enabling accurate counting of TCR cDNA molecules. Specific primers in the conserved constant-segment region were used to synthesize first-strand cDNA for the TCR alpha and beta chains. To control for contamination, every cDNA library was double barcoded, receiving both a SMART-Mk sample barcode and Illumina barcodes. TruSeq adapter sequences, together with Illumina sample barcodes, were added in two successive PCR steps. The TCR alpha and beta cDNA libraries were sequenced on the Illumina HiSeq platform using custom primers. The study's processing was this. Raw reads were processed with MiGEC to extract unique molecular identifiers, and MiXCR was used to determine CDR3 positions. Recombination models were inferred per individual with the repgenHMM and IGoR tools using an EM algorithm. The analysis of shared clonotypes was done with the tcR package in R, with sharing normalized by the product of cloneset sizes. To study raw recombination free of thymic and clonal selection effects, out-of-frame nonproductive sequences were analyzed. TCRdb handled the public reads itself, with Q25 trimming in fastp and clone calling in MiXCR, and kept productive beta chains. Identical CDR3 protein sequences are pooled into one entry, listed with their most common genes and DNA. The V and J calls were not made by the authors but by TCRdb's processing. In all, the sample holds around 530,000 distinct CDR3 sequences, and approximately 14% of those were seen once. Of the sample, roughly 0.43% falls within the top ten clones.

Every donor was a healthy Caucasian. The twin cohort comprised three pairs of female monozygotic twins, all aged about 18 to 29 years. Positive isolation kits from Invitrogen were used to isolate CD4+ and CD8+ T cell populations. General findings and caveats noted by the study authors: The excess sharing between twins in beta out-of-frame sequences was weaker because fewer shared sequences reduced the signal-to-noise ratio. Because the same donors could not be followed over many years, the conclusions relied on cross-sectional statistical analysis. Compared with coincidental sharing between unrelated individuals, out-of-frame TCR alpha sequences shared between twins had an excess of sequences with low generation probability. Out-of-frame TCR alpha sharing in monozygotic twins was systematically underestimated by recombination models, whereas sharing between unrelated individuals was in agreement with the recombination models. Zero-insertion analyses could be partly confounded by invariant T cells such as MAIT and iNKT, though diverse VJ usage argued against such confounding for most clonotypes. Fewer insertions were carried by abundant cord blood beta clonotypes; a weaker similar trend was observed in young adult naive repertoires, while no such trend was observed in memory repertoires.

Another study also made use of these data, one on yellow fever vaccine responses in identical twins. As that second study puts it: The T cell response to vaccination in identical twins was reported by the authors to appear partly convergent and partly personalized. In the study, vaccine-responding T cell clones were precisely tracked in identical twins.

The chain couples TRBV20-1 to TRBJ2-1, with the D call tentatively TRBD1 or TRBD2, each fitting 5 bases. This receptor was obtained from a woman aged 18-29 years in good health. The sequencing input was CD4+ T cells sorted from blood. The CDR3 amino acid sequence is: CSASLPGRLTYNEQFF. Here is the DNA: TGCAGTGCTAGCCTGCCGGGACGCTTAACCTACAATGAGCAGTTCTTC.